One and the same sample provided the 32 T cell receptor beta chains below, sequenced in a study of cytomegalovirus exposure and HLA in healthy donors (dated by TCRdb to about 2017). Libraries were made using the immunoSEQ multiplex PCR assay. In its TCRdb copy, this immuneACCESS table keeps in-frame sequences only and misses some clones. Where compared with another copy, unresolved V genes explain less than half of these, and the others have no known cause. The sample includes around 150,000 clones, with roughly nine tenths observed a single time. Of the sample, 4.2% is held by the ten largest clones. The sequenced sample was PBMCs. These receptors all stem from a young man in good health and CMV-seropositive.

The chain joins TRBV7-9 to TRBJ2-2; D is possibly TRBD1 (6 bases). The V gene's germline CDR1 is SEHNR and CDR2 FQNEAQ (reference sequence). V was shortened by 1 base and J by 1 base, with 13 bases between the two germline ends. CDR3 length: 17 residues. The CDR3 region is CASSLGPGHRNTGELFF. In DNA, the CDR3 is TGTGCCAGCAGCTTAGGGCCGGGACATCGGAACACCGGGGAGCTGTTTTTT.

V gene TRBV2 combines with J gene TRBJ1-5; the match to TRBD1 covers 9 bases. The length of the CDR3 is 13 residues. Looked up from germline, CDR1 is SNHLY and CDR2 is FYNNEI. The junction had 6 bases not matched to a gene; V was cut back by 8 bases and J by 7 bases. The CDR3 sequence is CASRGQGTQPQHF. DNA of the CDR3: TGTGCCAGCCGAGGACAGGGGACCCAGCCCCAGCATTTT.

The V and J genes are TRBV18 and TRBJ2-1, with TRBD2 matching over 9 bases. Trimming removed 6 bases from V and 5 bases from J; junction bases left unmatched: 8. The CDR3 covers 15 residues. CDR1 and CDR2 from the germline V gene are KGHSH and LQKENI. The CDR3 DNA reads TGTGCCAGCTCCGTAGCGGGAGTCGCTAACAATGAGCAGTTCTTC. Its translation is CASSVAGVANNEQFF.

The chain joins TRBV6-1 to TRBJ2-7; 8 bases match TRBD1. CDR3 length: 15 residues. Germline assignment: CDR1 MNHNS and CDR2 SASEGT. Trimming removed 5 bases from V and 6 bases from J; junction bases left unmatched: 12. The CDR3: CASSLRMTGAGEQYF. CDR3 nucleotides: TGTGCCAGCAGTCTAAGAATGACAGGGGCGGGCGAGCAGTACTTC.

V and J are TRBV7-2 and TRBJ2-7, with TRBD1 matching 10 bases. Germline lookup yields CDR1 SGHTA and CDR2 FQGNSA. The CDR3 runs 14 residues. With V trimmed by 5 bases and J by 4 bases, 5 bases remained unmatched. CDR3 in amino acids: CASSPPGQGYEQYF. CDR3 DNA: TGTGCCAGCAGCCCCCCGGGACAGGGGTACGAGCAGTACTTC.

The chain couples TRBV18 to TRBJ1-2, with D uncertain. Trimming took off 0 bases at V and 4 bases at J, with 12 bases between the two ends. The V gene's germline CDR1 is KGHSH and CDR2 LQKENI. This CDR3 comprises 15 residues. CDR3 nucleotides: TGTGCCAGCTCACCACCTGTTCCCGTAGCCTATGGCTACACCTTC. Protein: CASSPPVPVAYGYTF.

The V gene is TRBV6-1, the J gene TRBJ1-1; 7 positions match TRBD1. This CDR3 is 14 amino acids long. CDR1 MNHNS and CDR2 SASEGT come from the germline V gene. V lost 3 bases and J lost 4; bases outside the gene matches: 5. As DNA, the CDR3 is TGTGCCAGCAGTGAGCCAGGGGGGTCCACTGAAGCTTTCTTT. It codes for CASSEPGGSTEAFF.

The chain employs TRBV6-6 and TRBJ2-2; D unresolved. Germline V gives CDR1 MNHNY, CDR2 SVGAGI (reference sequence). Trimming pared 4 bases from V and 5 bases from J, leaving 5 bases between. This CDR3 is built from 12 residues. The CDR3 spells CASSSVTGELFF. For the CDR3, the DNA is TGTGCCAGCAGTTCCGTAACCGGGGAGCTGTTTTTT.

The count of this clone is one. The chain links TRBV5-4 to TRBJ1-1; D uncertain. Trimming shortened V by 5 bases and J by 0 bases, and 11 bases separated the two germline ends. The CDR3 is 14 residues long. The V gene's germline CDR1 is SGHNT and CDR2 YYREEE (reference sequence). In nucleotides, the CDR3 is TGTGCCAGCAGATTAGGAGGGATGAACACTGAAGCTTTCTTT. It is translated as CASRLGGMNTEAFF.

This CDR3 reads CASSRYEQYF. The CDR3 nucleotides are TGTGCCAGCAGCCGCTACGAGCAGTACTTC. V usage is TRBV11-2 and J usage is TRBJ2-7, with D uncertain. The CDR3 has 10 residues. Germline assignment: CDR1 SGHAT and CDR2 FQNNGV. V was clipped by 5 bases and J by 3 bases, with 2 bases between them.

The CDR3 bases are TGCGCCAGCAGTTACCGACTAGGACAGGACGAGCAGTACTTC. Translation gives CASSYRLGQDEQYF. The V call is TRBV5-1, the J call TRBJ2-7, with D possibly being TRBD1 (7 bases). The V gene lost 5 bases and the J gene lost 5 bases, with 17 bases spanning the gap. The CDR3 contains 14 residues. The germline V gene has CDR1 SGHRS and CDR2 YFSETQ. Full variable domain (outside the CDR3, taken from reference TRBV5-1 and TRBJ2-7): KAGVTQTPRYLIKTRGQQVTLSCSPISGHRSVSWYQQTPGQGLQFLFEYFSETQRNKGNFPGRFSGRQFSNSRSEMNVSTLELGDSALYLCASSYRLGQDEQYFGPGTRLTVT.

The chain combines TRBV9 with TRBJ2-1; possible D gene TRBD2, 5 bases. Trimming cost V 1 base and J 0 bases, with 11 bases left between them. CDR1 SGDLS and CDR2 YYNGEE come from the germline V gene. The CDR3 is made up of 16 amino acids. The CDR3 loop is CASSVRSGPSYNEQFF. The CDR3 DNA reads as TGTGCCAGCAGCGTAAGAAGCGGCCCCTCCTACAATGAGCAGTTCTTC.

The J gene is TRBJ1-2, the V gene TRBV27, with D perhaps matching TRBD1 (5 bases). Trimming cost V 5 bases and J 4 bases, with 11 bases left between them. The germline V gene has CDR1 MNHEY and CDR2 SMNVEV (reference sequence). The CDR3 contains 13 residues. In DNA, the CDR3 is TGTGCCAGCAGTCCCGGGGGGATCTATGGCTACACCTTC. It yields the protein CASSPGGIYGYTF.

The chain combines TRBV27 with TRBJ1-4; D is uncertain. The V gene's germline CDR1 is MNHEY and CDR2 SMNVEV (reference sequence). Trimming left V 3 bases short and J 7 bases short, with 12 bases between. The CDR3 length is 14 residues. The CDR3 DNA reads TGTGCCAGCAGTTTTGCGGGTAGAGGTGAAAAACTGTTTTTT. It encodes CASSFAGRGEKLFF.

The chain has TRBV7-2 and TRBJ2-5; unclear D gene. CDR3 size: 13 residues. CDR1 and CDR2 (germline): SGHTA, FQGNSA. Trimming removed 2 bases from V and 2 bases from J, with 6 bases in between. Here the CDR3 reads CASSLWRQETQYF. The CDR3 DNA follows: TGTGCCAGCAGCTTATGGCGGCAAGAGACCCAGTACTTC. The full variable domain, with the rest looked up from reference TRBV7-2 and TRBJ2-5, is GAGVSQSPSNKVTEKGKDVELRCDPISGHTALYWYRQSLGQGLEFLIYFQGNSAPDKSGLPSDRFSAERTGGSVSTLTIQRTQQEDSAVYLCASSLWRQETQYFGPGTRLLVL.

This clone has only one observation. The chain has TRBV28 and TRBJ1-5; D uncertain. This CDR3 is 15 amino acids long. Germline values: CDR1 MDHEN, CDR2 SYDVKM. The ends were cut back, 4 bases at V and 3 bases at J, with 13 bases in the middle. The CDR3 DNA is TGTGCCAGCAGTTCAAGCCGGGATCTCAATCAGCCCCAGCATTTT. It yields the protein CASSSSRDLNQPQHF.

The V and J genes are TRBV19 and TRBJ1-1, with no clear D. The CDR3 is made up of 13 amino acids. V was clipped by 5 bases and J by 6 bases, with 13 bases between them. The V gene's germline CDR1 is LNHDA and CDR2 SQIVND (reference sequence). Here the CDR3 DNA reads TGTGCCAGTAGTCTCCGCGGCGCCCCTGAAGCTTTCTTT. Residues: CASSLRGAPEAFF.

This sequence joins TRBV28 and TRBJ2-5; the D gene is possibly TRBD2 (7 bases). Germline CDR1 and CDR2: MDHEN and SYDVKM. CDR3 size: 16 residues. Deletions cut 7 bases from V and 5 bases from J, with 23 bases between. The CDR3, as DNA: TGTGCCAGCAATTGCTTAGGGGGAGGGCCCTGTGAGACCCAGTACTTC. This encodes CASNCLGGGPCETQYF.

The DNA for the CDR3 is TGTGCCAGCAGCTTTGCTTTTGACAGGGGCTATGGCTACACCTTC. Amino acids: CASSFAFDRGYGYTF. This sequence joins TRBV5-4 and TRBJ1-2; TRBD1 aligns across 8 bases. With V trimmed by 2 bases and J by 4 bases, 7 bases remained unmatched. The CDR3 is 15 residues long. CDR1 and CDR2 (germline): SGHNT, YYREEE (reference sequence).

The J gene is TRBJ1-1, the V gene TRBV4-2, with D hard to call. CDR1 is LGHNA, CDR2 YNFKEQ, per germline. V gave up 1 base and J gave up 3 bases, with 12 bases separating them. The CDR3 covers 15 residues. CDR3: CASSQGTGRHTEAFF. In DNA, the CDR3 is TGTGCCAGCAGCCAAGGAACGGGAAGGCACACTGAAGCTTTCTTT.

The rearrangement joins TRBV9 to TRBJ2-3; 9 nucleotides align to TRBD2. V shed 4 bases and J 2 bases; nucleotides not matched to a gene: 11. The length of the CDR3 is 17 residues. Germline CDR1 and CDR2: SGDLS and YYNGEE. This chain's CDR3 is CASSPRLAGVFTDTQYF. CDR3 sequence (DNA): TGTGCCAGCAGCCCCCGTTTAGCGGGAGTCTTCACAGATACGCAGTATTTT.

As DNA, the CDR3 is TGTGCCAGTAGTATTAATAGCGGCGCCTACGAGCAGTACTTC. It is translated as CASSINSGAYEQYF. The V call is TRBV19, the J call TRBJ2-7, with D possibly being TRBD2 (6 bases). Trimming took off 3 bases at V and 2 bases at J, with 11 bases between the two ends. CDR3 length: 14 amino acids. CDR1 LNHDA and CDR2 SQIVND come from the germline V gene (reference sequence). The variable domain in full, with the rest retrieved from reference TRBV19 and TRBJ2-7, is DGGITQSPKYLFRKEGQNVTLSCEQNLNHDAMYWYRQDPGQGLRLIYYSQIVNDFQKGDIAEGYSVSREKKESFPLTVTSAQKNPTAFYLCASSINSGAYEQYFGPGTRLTVT.

V gene TRBV7-6 combines with J gene TRBJ2-1, with D possibly TRBD2 on 6 matching bases. Germline values: CDR1 SGHVS, CDR2 FNYEAQ. This CDR3 comprises 13 residues. Deletions cut 2 bases from V and 10 bases from J, with 12 bases between. CDR3 sequence (DNA): TGTGCCAGCAGCTTACAACCGGGAGTGGAGCAGTTCTTC. Translation: CASSLQPGVEQFF.

This chain connects TRBV9 to TRBJ2-7; 13 bases fit TRBD2. V lost 0 bases to trimming and J lost 6 bases; unmatched junction nucleotides: 3. This CDR3 contains 15 residues. The germline gives CDR1 SGDLS, CDR2 YYNGEE. CDR3 in DNA: TGTGCCAGCAGCGTAGGGGGGACTAGCGGGACCGAGCAGTACTTC. Protein: CASSVGGTSGTEQYF. Supplemented by reference TRBV9 and TRBJ2-7, the full variable domain reads DSGVTQTPKHLITATGQRVTLRCSPRSGDLSVYWYQQSLDQGLQFLIQYYNGEERAKGNILERFSAQQFPDLHSELNLSSLELGDSALYFCASSVGGTSGTEQYFGPGTRLTVT.

The rearrangement links TRBV25-1 to TRBJ1-4; tentatively, D is TRBD1 (5 bases). The CDR3 spans 15 residues. V lost 0 bases and J lost 0, with 5 bases in between. Germline CDR1 is MGHDK and CDR2 is SYGVNS. The CDR3 region has the DNA TGTGCCAGCAGTGAATACAGGGCAACTAATGAAAAACTGTTTTTT. Translating gives CASSEYRATNEKLFF.

The chain couples TRBV5-1 to TRBJ2-3, with D tentatively TRBD2 (6 bases). Trimming took 0 bases from V and 2 from J, leaving 10 bases between them. The CDR3 loop spans 15 amino acids. Germline V gives CDR1 SGHRS, CDR2 YFSETQ. CDR3 bases: TGCGCCAGCAGCTTGGGTAGCGGTGACACAGATACGCAGTATTTT. The encoded protein is CASSLGSGDTDTQYF.

Here the CDR3 DNA reads TGTGCCAGCAGCCAAGATTTTAGGACAGGGACCTATGGCTACACCTTC. Encoded protein: CASSQDFRTGTYGYTF. The V call is TRBV4-2, the J call TRBJ1-2, with 8 bases aligning to TRBD1. CDR3 length equals 16 residues. V gave up 0 bases and J gave up 4 bases; unmatched junction bases: 7. The germline CDR1 and CDR2 sequences are LGHNA and YNFKEQ.

The genes are TRBV11-3 and TRBJ2-1, with D perhaps TRBD1 (5 bases). The CDR3 is 15 amino acids. Germline lookup yields CDR1 SGHNT and CDR2 YENEEA. V was clipped by 3 bases and J by 0 bases, with 9 bases between them. The CDR3 reads CASSLGRVSYNEQFF. CDR3 nucleotide sequence: TGTGCCAGCAGCTTGGGGCGAGTCTCCTACAATGAGCAGTTCTTC.

The rearrangement joins TRBV6-6 to TRBJ2-2; a possible D gene is TRBD2 (5 bases). V was clipped by 6 bases and J by 0 bases, with 11 bases between them. The CDR3 runs 15 residues. Germline loops: CDR1 MNHNY, CDR2 SVGAGI (reference sequence). The CDR3 DNA reads TGTGCCAGCAGACCAGCGGTCGCGAACACCGGGGAGCTGTTTTTT. This translates into CASRPAVANTGELFF.

The chain links TRBV9 to TRBJ2-2, with a possible D match to TRBD1 (6 bases). The CDR3 extends over 16 amino acids. Trimming took off 4 bases at V and 7 bases at J, with 20 bases between the two ends. Per germline, CDR1 SGDLS and CDR2 YYNGEE. The CDR3 protein is CASSQGHGVMLGELFF. The CDR3 DNA reads TGTGCCAGCAGCCAGGGACATGGGGTGATGCTCGGGGAGCTGTTTTTT.

The chain links TRBV5-8 to TRBJ2-7; TRBD2 matches 7 bases. CDR3 length equals 15 residues. Per the germline V gene, CDR1 is SGHTS and CDR2 is YDEGEE. The V segment lost 4 bases and the J segment 3 bases; nucleotides outside the gene matches: 10. Here the CDR3 reads CASSLGFGGVYEQYF. As DNA, the CDR3 is TGTGCCAGCAGCCTAGGTTTTGGGGGGGTCTACGAGCAGTACTTC.

The chain joins TRBV18 to TRBJ1-1; TRBD1 might be the D (6 bases). The germline CDR1 and CDR2 sequences are KGHSH and LQKENI. The CDR3 consists of 14 residues. V lost 3 bases and J 1 base, leaving 9 bases between the germline ends. Written as DNA, the CDR3 is TGTGCCAGCTCACCTGTCAGGGGGAACACTGAAGCTTTCTTT. This gives the protein CASSPVRGNTEAFF.